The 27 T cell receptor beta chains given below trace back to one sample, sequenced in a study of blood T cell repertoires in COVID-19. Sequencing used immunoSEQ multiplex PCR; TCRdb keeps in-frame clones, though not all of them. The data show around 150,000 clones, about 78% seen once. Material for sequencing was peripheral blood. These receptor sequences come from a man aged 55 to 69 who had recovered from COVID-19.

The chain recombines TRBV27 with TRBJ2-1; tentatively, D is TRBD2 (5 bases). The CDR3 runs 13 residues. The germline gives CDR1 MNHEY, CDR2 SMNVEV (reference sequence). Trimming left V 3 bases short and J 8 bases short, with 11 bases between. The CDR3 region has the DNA TGTGCCAGCAGTTTTCCGGGGAGCGATGAGCAGTTCTTC. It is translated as CASSFPGSDEQFF.

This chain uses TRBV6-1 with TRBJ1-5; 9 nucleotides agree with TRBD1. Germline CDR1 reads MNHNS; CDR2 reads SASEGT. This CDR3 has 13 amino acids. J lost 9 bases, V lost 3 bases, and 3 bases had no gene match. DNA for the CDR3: TGTGCCAGCAGTGATGGGACAGGGCCGCCCCAGCATTTT. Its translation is CASSDGTGPPQHF.

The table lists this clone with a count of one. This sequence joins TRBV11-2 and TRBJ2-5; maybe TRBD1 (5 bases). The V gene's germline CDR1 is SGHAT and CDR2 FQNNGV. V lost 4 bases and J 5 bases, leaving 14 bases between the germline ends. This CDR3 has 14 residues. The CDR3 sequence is CASSSLQGRETQYF. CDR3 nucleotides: TGTGCCAGCAGCTCTCTTCAGGGCCGGGAGACCCAGTACTTC.

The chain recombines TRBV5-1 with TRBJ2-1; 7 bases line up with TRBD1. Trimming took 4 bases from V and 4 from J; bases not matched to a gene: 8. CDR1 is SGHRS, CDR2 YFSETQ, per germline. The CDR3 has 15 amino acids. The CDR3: CASSPRDRLYNEQFF. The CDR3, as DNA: TGCGCCAGCAGCCCTCGGGACAGACTTTACAATGAGCAGTTCTTC.

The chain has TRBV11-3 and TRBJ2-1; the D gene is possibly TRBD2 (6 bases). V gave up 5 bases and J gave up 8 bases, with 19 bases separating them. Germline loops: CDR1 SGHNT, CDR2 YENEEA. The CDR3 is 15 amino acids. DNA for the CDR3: TGTGCCAGCAGCCAAGACAAGGCGGGGTTCGATGAGCAGTTCTTC. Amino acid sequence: CASSQDKAGFDEQFF.

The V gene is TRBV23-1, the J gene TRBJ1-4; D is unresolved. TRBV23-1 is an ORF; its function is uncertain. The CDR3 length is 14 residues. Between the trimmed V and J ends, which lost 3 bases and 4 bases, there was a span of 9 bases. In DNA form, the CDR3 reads TGCGCCAGCAGTCATTTGCGGGATAATGAAAAACTGTTTTTT. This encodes CASSHLRDNEKLFF.

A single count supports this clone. This CDR3 is CASSQDGTGSRGYTF. In DNA, the CDR3 is TGTGCCAGCAGCCAAGATGGGACAGGGAGTCGTGGCTACACCTTC. The gene calls are TRBV3-1 (or the pseudogene TRBV3-2) and TRBJ1-2, with 9 bases lining up with TRBD1. The J segment lost 7 bases and the V segment lost 0 bases, leaving 6 bases of the junction unmatched. Germline loops: CDR1 LGHDT, CDR2 YNNKEL (reference sequence). There are 15 residues in the CDR3.

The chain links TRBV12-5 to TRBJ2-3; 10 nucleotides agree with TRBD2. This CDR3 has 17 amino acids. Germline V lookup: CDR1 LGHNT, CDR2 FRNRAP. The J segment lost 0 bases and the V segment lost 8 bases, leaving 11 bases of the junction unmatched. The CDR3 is CASRGRTSGDSTDTQYF. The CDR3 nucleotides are TGTGCTAGTCGAGGACGGACTAGCGGAGATAGCACAGATACGCAGTATTTT.

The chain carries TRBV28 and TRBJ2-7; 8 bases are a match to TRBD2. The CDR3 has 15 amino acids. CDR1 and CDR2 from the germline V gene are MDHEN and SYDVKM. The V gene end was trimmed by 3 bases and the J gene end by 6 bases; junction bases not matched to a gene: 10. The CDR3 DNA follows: TGTGCCAGCAGTTTGCATAGCGGGATCACGGGCGAGCAGTACTTC. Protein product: CASSLHSGITGEQYF.

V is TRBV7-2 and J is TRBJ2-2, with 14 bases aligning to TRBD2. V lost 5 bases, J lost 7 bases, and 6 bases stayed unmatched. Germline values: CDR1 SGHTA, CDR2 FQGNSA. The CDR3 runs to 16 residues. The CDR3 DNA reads TGTGCCAGCAGCCTGACTAGCGGGAGGGATGTCGGGGAGCTGTTTTTT. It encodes CASSLTSGRDVGELFF.

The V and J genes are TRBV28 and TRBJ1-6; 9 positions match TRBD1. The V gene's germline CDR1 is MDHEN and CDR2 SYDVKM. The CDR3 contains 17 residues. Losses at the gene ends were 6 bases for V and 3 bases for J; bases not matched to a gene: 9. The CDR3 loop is CASSPGTGRYYNSPLHF. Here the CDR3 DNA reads TGTGCCAGCAGCCCCGGGACAGGGAGGTACTATAATTCACCCCTCCACTTT.

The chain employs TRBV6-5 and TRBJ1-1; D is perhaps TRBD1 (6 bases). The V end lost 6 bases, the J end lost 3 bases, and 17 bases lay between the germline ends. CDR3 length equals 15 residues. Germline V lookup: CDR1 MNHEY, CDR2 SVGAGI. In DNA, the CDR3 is TGTGCCAGCAGCCAGGAACAGGGAGGGGACACTGAAGCTTTCTTT. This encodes CASSQEQGGDTEAFF.

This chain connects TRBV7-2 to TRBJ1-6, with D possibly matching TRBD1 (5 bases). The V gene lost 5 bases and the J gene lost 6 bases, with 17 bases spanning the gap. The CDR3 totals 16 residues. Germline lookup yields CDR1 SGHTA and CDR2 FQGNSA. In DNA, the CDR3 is TGTGCCAGCAGCCTCCGGATCGGGGGTAGTAATTCACCCCTCCACTTT. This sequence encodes CASSLRIGGSNSPLHF.

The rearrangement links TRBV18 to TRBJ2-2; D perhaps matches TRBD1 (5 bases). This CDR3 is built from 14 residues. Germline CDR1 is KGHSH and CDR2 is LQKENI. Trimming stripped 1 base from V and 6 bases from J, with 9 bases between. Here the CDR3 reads CASSPQGISGELFF. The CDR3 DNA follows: TGTGCCAGCTCACCACAGGGGATTTCCGGGGAGCTGTTTTTT.

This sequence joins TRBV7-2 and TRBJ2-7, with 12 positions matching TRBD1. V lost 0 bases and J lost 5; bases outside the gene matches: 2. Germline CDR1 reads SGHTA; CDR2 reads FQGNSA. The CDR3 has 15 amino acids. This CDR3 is CASSLAGQGAHEQYF. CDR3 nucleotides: TGTGCCAGCAGCTTAGCGGGACAGGGGGCGCACGAGCAGTACTTC.

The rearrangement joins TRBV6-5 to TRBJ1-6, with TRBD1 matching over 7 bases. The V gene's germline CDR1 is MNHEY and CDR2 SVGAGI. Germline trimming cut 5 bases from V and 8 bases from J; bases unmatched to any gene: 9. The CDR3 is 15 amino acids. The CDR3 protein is CASSTPGTADSPLHF. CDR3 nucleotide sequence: TGTGCCAGCAGTACCCCCGGGACAGCGGATTCACCCCTCCACTTT.

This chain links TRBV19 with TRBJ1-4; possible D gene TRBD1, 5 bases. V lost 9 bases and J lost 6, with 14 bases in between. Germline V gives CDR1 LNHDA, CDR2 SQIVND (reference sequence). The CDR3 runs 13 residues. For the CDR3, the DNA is TGTGCCAGCAACTCAGGGCGCCATGAAAAACTGTTTTTT. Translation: CASNSGRHEKLFF.

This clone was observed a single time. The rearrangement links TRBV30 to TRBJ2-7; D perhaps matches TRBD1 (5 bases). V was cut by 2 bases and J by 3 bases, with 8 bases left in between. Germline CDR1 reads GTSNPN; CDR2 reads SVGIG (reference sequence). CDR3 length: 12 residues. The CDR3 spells CAWSRQGYEQYF. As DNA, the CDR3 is TGTGCCTGGAGTCGCCAGGGCTACGAGCAGTACTTC.

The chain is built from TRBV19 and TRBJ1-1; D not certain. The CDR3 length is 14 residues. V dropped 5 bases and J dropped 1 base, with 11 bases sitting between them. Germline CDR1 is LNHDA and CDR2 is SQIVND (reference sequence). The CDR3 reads CASSPPSPNTEAFF. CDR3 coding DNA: TGTGCCAGTAGTCCCCCGTCCCCGAACACTGAAGCTTTCTTT.

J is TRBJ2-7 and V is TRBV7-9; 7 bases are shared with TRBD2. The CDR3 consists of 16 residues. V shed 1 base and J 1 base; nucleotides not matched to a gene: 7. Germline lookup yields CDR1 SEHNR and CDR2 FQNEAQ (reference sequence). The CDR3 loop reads CASSLGERGLSYEQYF. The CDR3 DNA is TGTGCCAGCAGCTTAGGGGAGCGGGGTTTGTCCTACGAGCAGTACTTC.

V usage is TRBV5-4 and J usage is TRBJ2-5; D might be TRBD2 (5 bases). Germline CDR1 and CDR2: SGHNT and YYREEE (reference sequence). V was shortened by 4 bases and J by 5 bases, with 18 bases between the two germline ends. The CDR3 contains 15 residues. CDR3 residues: CASSPGSPSGETQYF. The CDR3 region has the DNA TGTGCCAGCAGCCCAGGTAGCCCGTCGGGGGAGACCCAGTACTTC.

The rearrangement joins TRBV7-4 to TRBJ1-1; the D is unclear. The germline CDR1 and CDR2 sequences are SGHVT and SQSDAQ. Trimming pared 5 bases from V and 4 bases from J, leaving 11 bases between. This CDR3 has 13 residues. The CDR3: CASSHPGFTEAFF. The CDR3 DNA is TGTGCCAGCAGCCACCCGGGTTTCACTGAAGCTTTCTTT.

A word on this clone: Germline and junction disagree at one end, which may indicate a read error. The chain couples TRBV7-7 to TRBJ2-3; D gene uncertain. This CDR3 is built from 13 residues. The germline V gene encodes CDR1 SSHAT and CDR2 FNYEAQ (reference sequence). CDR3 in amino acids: CASSLDSTDTQYF. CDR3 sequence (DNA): TGTGCTAGCAGCTTAGACTCCACAGATACGCAGTATTTT.

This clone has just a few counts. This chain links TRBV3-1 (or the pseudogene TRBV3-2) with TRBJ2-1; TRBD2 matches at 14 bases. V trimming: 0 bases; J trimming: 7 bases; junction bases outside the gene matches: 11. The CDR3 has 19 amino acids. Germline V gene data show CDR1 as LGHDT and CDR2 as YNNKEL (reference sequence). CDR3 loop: CASSQEWGTSGSKVNEQFF. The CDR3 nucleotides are TGTGCCAGCAGCCAAGAATGGGGGACTAGCGGGAGTAAGGTTAATGAGCAGTTCTTC.

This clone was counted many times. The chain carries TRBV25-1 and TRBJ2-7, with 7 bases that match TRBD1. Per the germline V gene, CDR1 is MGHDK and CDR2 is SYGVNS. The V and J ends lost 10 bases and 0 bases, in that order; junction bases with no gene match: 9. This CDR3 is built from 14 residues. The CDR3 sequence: CATNRDSSSYEQYF. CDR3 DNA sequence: TGTGCCACCAACCGGGACAGCAGCTCCTACGAGCAGTACTTC.

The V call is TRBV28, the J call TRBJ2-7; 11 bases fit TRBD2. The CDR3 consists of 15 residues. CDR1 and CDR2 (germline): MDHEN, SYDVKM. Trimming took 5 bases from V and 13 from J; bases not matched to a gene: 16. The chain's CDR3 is CASSTPGLAALSSYF. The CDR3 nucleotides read TGTGCCAGCAGTACTCCGGGACTAGCGGCCCTCAGTTCTTACTTC.

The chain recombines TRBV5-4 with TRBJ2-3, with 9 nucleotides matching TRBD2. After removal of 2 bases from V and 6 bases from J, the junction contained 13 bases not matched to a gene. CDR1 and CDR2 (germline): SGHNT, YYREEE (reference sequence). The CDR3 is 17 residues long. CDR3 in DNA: TGTGCCAGCAGCTTCCTCTCCCCCGGGACTAGCTTGGATACGCAGTATTTT. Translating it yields CASSFLSPGTSLDTQYF.